This TCR beta chain was sequenced for a study of shared clonotypes between healthy human individuals. Method: immunoSEQ multiplex PCR; TCRdb's copy keeps in-frame clones and lacks some. The sample has roughly 2,500,000 clones, approximately 93% seen once. The CDR3 extends over 16 amino acids. V gene TRBV21-1 combines with J gene TRBJ2-4. TRBV21-1 is labeled a pseudogene. The sample consisted of naive CD4+ T cells from PBMCs. Subset denoted: CD45RA+ positively selected. The receptor's source is a man aged 18 to 30 in good health. Some clones in this sample may be carry-over from other donors' samples. The CDR3 nucleotides are TGTGCCAGCAGCAAAGTGGTATCCCTAGCCAAAAACATTCAGTACTTC. Encoded protein: CASSKVVSLAKNIQYF.